Listed here is a single T cell receptor beta chain. Its antigen is as yet unknown. The sample originates from a study of OX40 agonist ivuxolimab in advanced cancers. Study observations and caveats: Those patients achieving a partial response at 0.1-3.0 mg/kg showed among the lowest clonal expansion.

CDR3 size: 15 residues. J was trimmed by 3 bases and V by 2 bases; bases with no gene match: 4. Germline V CDR1 and CDR2: MNHNY, SVGAGI (reference sequence). The assay was immunoSEQ multiplex PCR, and TCRdb's table has in-frame clones only and misses some. Seen here are about 83,000 clones, roughly 89% observed once, and the top ten hold almost 8.5%. The specimen comprised CD4+ or CD8+ T cells sorted from blood, sampled in a trial of the OX40 agonist ivuxolimab. The chain joins TRBV6-6 to TRBJ2-3, with TRBD2 matching 8 bases. The source is an adult with an advanced solid tumor such as melanoma, head and neck, liver or kidney cancer. The DNA for the CDR3 is TGTGCCAGCAGTTACCGACGCGGGAGGACAGATACGCAGTATTTT. Translating gives CASSYRRGRTDTQYF.